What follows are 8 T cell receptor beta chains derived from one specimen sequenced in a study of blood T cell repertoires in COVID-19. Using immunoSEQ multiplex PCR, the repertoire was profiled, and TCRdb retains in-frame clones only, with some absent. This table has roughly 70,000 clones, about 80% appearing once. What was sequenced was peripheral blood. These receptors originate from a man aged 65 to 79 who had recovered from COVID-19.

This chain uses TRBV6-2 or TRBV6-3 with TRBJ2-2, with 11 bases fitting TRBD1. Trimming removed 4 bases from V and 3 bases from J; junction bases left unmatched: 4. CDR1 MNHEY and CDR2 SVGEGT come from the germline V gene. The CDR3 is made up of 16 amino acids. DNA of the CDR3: TGTGCCAGCAGTTCTCGGACAGGGGGCGACACCGGGGAGCTGTTTTTT. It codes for CASSSRTGGDTGELFF.

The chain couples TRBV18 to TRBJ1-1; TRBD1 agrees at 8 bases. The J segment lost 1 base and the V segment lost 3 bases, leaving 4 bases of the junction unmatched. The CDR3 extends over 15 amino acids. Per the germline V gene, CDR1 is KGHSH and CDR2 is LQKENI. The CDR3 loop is CASSPSGTGNTEAFF. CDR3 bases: TGTGCCAGCTCACCTTCCGGGACAGGGAACACTGAAGCTTTCTTT.

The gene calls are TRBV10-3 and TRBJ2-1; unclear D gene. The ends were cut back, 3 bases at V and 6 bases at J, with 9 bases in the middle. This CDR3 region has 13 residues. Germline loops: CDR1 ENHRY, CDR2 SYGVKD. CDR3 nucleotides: TGTGCCATCAGTGATACACAAGTCAATGAGCAGTTCTTC. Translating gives CAISDTQVNEQFF.

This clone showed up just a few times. CDR3 DNA sequence: TGTGCCAGCAAGCGTGACAGTGAAGCTTTCTTT. Protein: CASKRDSEAFF. The rearrangement joins TRBV11-2 to TRBJ1-1; D perhaps matches TRBD1 (5 bases). CDR1 and CDR2 (germline): SGHAT, FQNNGV. CDR3 length: 11 amino acids. The V end was cut by 7 bases, the J end by 7 bases, with 10 bases between.

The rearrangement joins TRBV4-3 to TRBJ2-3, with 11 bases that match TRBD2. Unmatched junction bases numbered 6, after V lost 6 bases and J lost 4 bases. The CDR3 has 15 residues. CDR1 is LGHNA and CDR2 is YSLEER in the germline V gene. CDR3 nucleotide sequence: TGCGCCAGCAGGGATATAGCGGGAGGGGCAGATACGCAGTATTTT. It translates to CASRDIAGGADTQYF.

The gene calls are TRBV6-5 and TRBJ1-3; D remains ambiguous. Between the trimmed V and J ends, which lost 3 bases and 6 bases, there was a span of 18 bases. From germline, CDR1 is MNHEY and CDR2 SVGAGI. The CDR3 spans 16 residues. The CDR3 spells CASSYTTGERKNTIYF. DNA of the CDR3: TGTGCCAGCAGTTATACAACCGGCGAGAGGAAAAACACCATATATTTT.

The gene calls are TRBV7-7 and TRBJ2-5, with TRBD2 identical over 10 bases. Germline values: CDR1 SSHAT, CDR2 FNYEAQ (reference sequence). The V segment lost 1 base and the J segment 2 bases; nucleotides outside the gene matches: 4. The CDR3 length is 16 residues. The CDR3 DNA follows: TGTGCCAGCAGCTTAGGGGTAGCGGGGGGACAAGAGACCCAGTACTTC. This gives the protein CASSLGVAGGQETQYF.

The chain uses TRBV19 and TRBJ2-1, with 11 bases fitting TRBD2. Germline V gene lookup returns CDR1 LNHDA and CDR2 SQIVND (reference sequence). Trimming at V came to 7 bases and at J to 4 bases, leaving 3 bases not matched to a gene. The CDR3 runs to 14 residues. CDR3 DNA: TGTGCCAGTACCGGGACTAGCGGATACAATGAGCAGTTCTTC. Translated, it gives CASTGTSGYNEQFF.